The subject of this entry is one T cell receptor beta chain. As to time point: peripheral blood 6 weeks after treatment start. Patients presented with locally advanced or metastatic urothelial carcinoma. The data are from a study of PD-L1 blockade in urothelial cancer. Overall study context: Between 0 and 3 chemotherapy regimens preceded treatment for each patient.

Trimming removed 3 bases from V and 8 bases from J; junction bases left unmatched: 14. Germline V gene lookup returns CDR1 MNHNS and CDR2 SASEGT. The CDR3 sequence is 17 residues long. The protocol was immunoSEQ multiplex PCR, while the TCRdb copy is restricted to in-frame clones and leaves out a portion. This table holds about 120,000 clones, around 93% found once. This specimen was PBMCs, taken around atezolizumab (anti-PD-L1) treatment. The chain uses TRBV6-1 and TRBJ2-1; TRBD1 matches 9 bases. The receptor's source is a man aged 60-69 years with urothelial cancer. CDR3 coding DNA: TGTGCCAGCAGTGAGGGAGGGGGGACAGGGCGAGAGGATGAGCAGTTCTTC. Encoded protein: CASSEGGGTGREDEQFF.